Below are 10 T cell receptor beta chains sequenced from a single sample in a study of patients and donors after allogeneic stem cell transplantation. TCRdb processed the RT-PCR reads anew with MiXCR; each CDR3 protein has one entry. The sample yields hundreds of thousands of distinct CDR3 sequences, roughly 17% seen once. The sequenced sample was blood, either unsorted or a sorted T cell fraction (not recorded which). These receptors were taken from a human donor who was either an allogeneic HSCT recipient or a stem cell or donor lymphocyte infusion donor (not recorded which). It is not recorded whose cells these are; they may come from a transplant donor.

This chain connects TRBV6-5 to TRBJ1-1, with D unclear. V gave up 2 bases and J gave up 3 bases, with 7 bases separating them. CDR3 length: 13 residues. Germline assignment: CDR1 MNHEY and CDR2 SVGAGI. For the CDR3, the DNA is TGTGCCAGCAGTTACCTCCATTACACTGAAGCTTTCTTT. It translates to CASSYLHYTEAFF.

The chain uses TRBV4-3 and TRBJ2-7; D perhaps matches TRBD2 (5 bases). Germline lookup yields CDR1 LGHNA and CDR2 YSLEER. The CDR3 extends over 10 amino acids. Trimming stripped 4 bases from V and 7 bases from J, with 5 bases between. The CDR3 sequence: CASSPGEQYF. For the CDR3, the DNA is TGCGCCAGCAGCCCGGGAGAGCAGTACTTC.

This chain joins TRBV6-5 and TRBJ1-3; tentatively, D is TRBD1 (5 bases). CDR1 MNHEY and CDR2 SVGAGI come from the germline V gene. The V and J ends lost 2 bases and 2 bases respectively, with 10 bases between them. This CDR3 contains 15 residues. This CDR3 reads CASSYEGLTGNTIYF. Written as DNA, the CDR3 is TGTGCCAGCAGTTACGAGGGGCTAACTGGAAACACCATATATTTT.

The chain recombines TRBV7-2 with TRBJ1-5, with D unresolved. This CDR3 region has 13 residues. Looked up from germline, CDR1 is SGHTA and CDR2 is FQGNSA. Trimming removed 7 bases at V and 2 bases at J, with 9 bases between. The CDR3 region is CASKKNGNQPQHF. The CDR3 region has the DNA TGTGCCAGCAAAAAGAATGGCAATCAGCCCCAGCATTTT.

Many counts were recorded for this clonotype. This chain uses TRBV12-3 or TRBV12-4 with TRBJ2-3, with 9 bases lining up with TRBD2. V gave up 3 bases and J gave up 0 bases; unmatched junction bases: 4. The CDR3 is made up of 16 amino acids. CDR3 protein: CASSLGAGGSTDTQYF. CDR3 in DNA: TGTGCCAGCAGTTTGGGAGCGGGGGGAAGCACAGATACGCAGTATTTT.

The rearrangement uses TRBV3-1 and TRBJ2-7; possible D gene TRBD2, 5 bases. Germline V gives CDR1 LGHDT, CDR2 YNNKEL (reference sequence). V lost 0 bases and J 0 bases, leaving 12 bases between the germline ends. The CDR3 is made up of 16 amino acids. CDR3 sequence: CASSQDLRVPSYEQYF. The CDR3 coding sequence is TGTGCCAGCAGCCAAGACCTGCGGGTACCCTCCTACGAGCAGTACTTC.

This clonotype was seen a few times. J is TRBJ1-4 and V is TRBV15, with D tentatively TRBD1 (5 bases). This CDR3 comprises 14 residues. V was trimmed by 5 bases and J by 8 bases, leaving 15 bases between them. Per the germline V gene, CDR1 is LNHNV and CDR2 is YYDKDF (reference sequence). In DNA, the CDR3 is TGTGCCACCAGCCTCCGGGGGGGTCGGGAAAAACTGTTTTTT. As protein: CATSLRGGREKLFF.

V gene TRBV6-1 combines with J gene TRBJ2-1; 8 bases fit TRBD1. The CDR3 has 16 residues. V lost 6 bases to trimming and J lost 10 bases; unmatched junction nucleotides: 17. Per germline, CDR1 MNHNS and CDR2 SASEGT. The CDR3 loop is CASSYQLWTGTKEQFF. The CDR3 bases are TGTGCCAGCAGCTATCAGTTATGGACAGGGACCAAGGAGCAGTTCTTC.

The chain employs TRBV25-1 and TRBJ2-7; no clear D. The V end lost 3 bases, the J end lost 3 bases, and 12 bases lay between the germline ends. This CDR3 contains 14 residues. Per germline, CDR1 MGHDK and CDR2 SYGVNS. The CDR3 loop reads CASSDIGLDYEQYF. The CDR3 bases are TGTGCCAGCAGTGACATTGGGCTGGACTACGAGCAGTACTTC.

This clonotype was detected a few times. The V and J genes are TRBV7-3 and TRBJ2-3, with D maybe TRBD1 (5 bases). This CDR3 is built from 18 residues. V lost 5 bases and J 1 base, leaving 22 bases between the germline ends. CDR1 is SGHTA, CDR2 FQGTGA, per germline. CDR3 region: CASSDRTRRRQGTDTQYF. The CDR3, as DNA: TGTGCCAGCAGCGACAGAACAAGACGCAGACAAGGCACAGATACGCAGTATTTT.